This TCR beta chain comes out of a study of blood T cell repertoires in COVID-19. In the study's own analysis: Scientists estimated how many nucleated cells there were by amplifying reference gene primers. Method: immunoSEQ multiplex PCR; TCRdb's copy keeps in-frame clones and lacks some. D and trimming come from the DNA, and the V and J calls and clone size come from that table. In the table there are some 120,000 clones, approximately 85% of which are singletons. The CDR3 is 15 amino acids. Looked up from germline, CDR1 is SEHNR and CDR2 is FQNEAQ (reference sequence). V gave up 5 bases and J gave up 3 bases; unmatched junction bases: 9.

V usage is TRBV7-9 and J usage is TRBJ2-5; 7 nucleotides agree with TRBD1. This clonotype was sampled from a man in his 70s with acute or convalescent COVID-19. What was sequenced was peripheral blood. The CDR3 spells CASSANRGREETQYF. DNA of the CDR3: TGTGCCAGCAGCGCAAACAGGGGCAGGGAAGAGACCCAGTACTTC.